The present T cell receptor (beta chain) was sequenced within a study of cytomegalovirus exposure and HLA in healthy donors (dated by TCRdb to 2016 to 2017). Regarding the research as a whole: An earlier analysis of around 600 of the donors reported roughly 300 Gb of sequence data and roughly 110 million unique TCR beta sequences from roughly 200 million T cells. An early release covering approximately 600 HLA-typed donors comprised approximately 290 gigabases of sequencing data and 85 million or so unique TCR sequences. Of the roughly 400 genotyped donors, 81% fell in the genetic ancestry cluster associated with self-reported Caucasian donors. The aim of the study was to test whether cataloging public T cell receptors could identify signatures of past pathogen exposure. The T cell repertoires of 666 subjects were profiled by immunosequencing and related to cytomegalovirus serostatus. Along with the roughly 710-subject first cohort, a separate validation cohort of over 90 different subjects was used. To predict cytomegalovirus infection status, the study combined high-throughput TCR immunosequencing, statistical association of individual TCRs with disease status, and machine learning. To study patterns of TCR occurrence, a later analysis re-analyzed previously published TCR beta repertoires from 700 or so donors and added high-resolution HLA genotyping. Rather than using new phenotypic data, the later analysis identified candidate immune exposures from TCR beta sequences and from how often those sequences occurred across donors. To decide whether each TCR beta V gene segment behaved as functional or pseudogenic, an earlier analysis of some 580 of the donors relied on high-throughput TCR beta sequencing. Donor age, sex, ethnicity and CMV serostatus were compiled together with the repertoire data. In a later genetic analysis, genome-wide SNP genotypes for about 65% of the 666 donors were used, and that subset was treated as a discovery cohort. Every repertoire in the discovery cohort had been generated on one and the same sequencing platform. Both class I and class II loci were covered by HLA typing, at four-digit resolution. The number of donors typed differed by locus, with 629-630 for A, B, C, DRB1 and DQB1, about 500 for DQA1, 600 to 610 for DPA1, and some 440 for DPB1. Several DR-DQ haplotypes were treated as single units for association and clustering because of strong linkage in the cohort. Among about 360 genotyped donors of the cohort, an average of 235,054 unique TCR beta nucleotide sequences were sequenced per donor, about a sixth of them non-productive. Overall study results and their limits: Because counts were too low, about 18 rarely observed V segments, including chromosome 9 orphons, were excluded from the earlier analysis of several hundred of the donors. A further reported finding was that TCR beta sequences accurately predicted the HLA-A and HLA-B alleles for most subjects in the first cohort. A group of highly shared sequence variants was considered likely to be a technical artifact of the sequencing pipeline. The classifier was reported to diagnose cytomegalovirus status with high specificity and sensitivity in both the original and validation cohorts. The authors suggested that the approach could potentially be extended to other disease states and immunological phenotypes. A later analysis found that most CMV-associated TCR beta chains appeared HLA-restricted, with HLA associations seemingly driven largely by CMV exposure. Assigning TCR associations to individual alleles was difficult when HLA alleles, especially DR and DQ, strongly co-occurred. A total of fewer than 200 TCR beta chains were listed by the study as associated with cytomegalovirus. In a later genetic analysis, fewer N-insertions in productive TCRs were reported among donors in an Asian-associated ancestry cluster than the roughly 710-donor mean. In an earlier analysis of over 550 of the donors, most TCR beta V segments were observed in productive rearrangements about 87% or about 30% of the time, broadly matching IMGT annotations. Sequencing depth was assumed to be roughly uniform across donors in the presence/absence analyses, though that assumption may not hold. In a later analysis, HLA-associated TCR beta chains showed more clonal expansion and lower generation probabilities than non-associated chains that were equally common. In a later analysis, several top co-occurrence clusters were reported to appear linked to parvovirus B19, influenza, CMV and Epstein-Barr virus. Linkage disequilibrium might explain the correlated functional status among segregating V segments, but an unknown experimental factor could not be excluded. A later analysis found that TCR association rates varied across HLA loci, with DRB1 alleles showing the most associated TCRs and HLA-C alleles the fewest. The 87-base-pair reads could not distinguish some IMGT-functional V segments, including TRBV6-2 and TRBV6-3, so those segments were excluded. In vitro tests confirmed that a few of the cytomegalovirus-associated TCR beta chains recognize cytomegalovirus antigens. For the cohort, immune exposure information was limited to CMV serostatus. Most TCR sequences were observed very rarely across donors, whereas some public TCRs were present in many individuals. A later genetic analysis associated a missense DCLRE1C variant with V-gene and J-gene trimming of TCR beta chains, and an independent cohort replicated the association. In this cohort, only TCR beta chains were sequenced, and detectable features were limited by the absence of alpha or paired-chain data. Because some donors lacked HLA typing at each locus, the association tests relied only on the typed subset. A later analysis associated 16,951 TCR beta sequences with specific HLA alleles at a false discovery rate of 0.05.

In the case of this clone: No cognate antigen has been identified for it.

V is trimmed back by 7 bases and J by 7 bases, and the junction contains 11 bases that no gene match accounts for. CDR1 is given as MNHNS and CDR2 as SASEGT, both from the germline V gene. The CDR3 spans 15 residues, from the cysteine through the phenylalanine. Only CDR3 DNA is held: 45 bases, read in frame from base 1. Preparation of the library involved the immunoSEQ multiplex PCR assay. For the multiplex PCR, a mixture combining 60 forward primers for TCR Vbeta segments and 13 reverse primers for TCR Jbeta segments was used. The CDR3 region of rearranged TCR beta genes was amplified from genomic DNA with a multiplex PCR assay. The Illumina HiSeq System was used to sequence the amplified TCR beta libraries as 87-base-pair reads. On the study's bioinformatics: A later analysis tallied 75 million to 95 million unique TCR beta chains across the 666 repertoires, and some 12 million of those chains were shared by two or more donors. A nearest-neighbor algorithm error-corrected the raw reads and collapsed the reads into unique sequences, merging closely related sequences to remove PCR and sequencing errors. V, D and J gene segments were assigned by aligning CDR3 sequences to IMGT reference sequences. Each retained sequence needed at least a six-nucleotide match to both a V gene segment and a J gene segment. A rearrangement counted as productive if the CDR3 had no stop codons and remained in frame with V and J, and every other rearrangement counted as non-productive. Following IMGT convention, CDR3 was defined as the stretch from the second conserved V-encoded cysteine up to the conserved J-encoded phenylalanine. The earlier analysis of about 570 of the donors excluded any sequence lacking an unambiguous match to a single V gene segment. In an earlier analysis of 587 of the donors, a V segment was called functional when productive rearrangements were above 56.7%, and segregating when the standard deviation between donors exceeded 5%. A statistical classification framework was developed to diagnose cytomegalovirus status using the catalog of TCR beta chain sequences. In a later analysis, V and J genes were assigned by comparing TCR nucleotide sequences against IMGT/GENE-DB human TR gene sequences. In a later analysis, CDR3 sequences and most-parsimonious VDJ recombination scenarios were assigned using the TCRdist pipeline. A later analysis defined each TCR beta chain by its CDR3 amino acid sequence plus V-gene family, and excluded reads lacking a unique V-gene family. In a later analysis, 450 to 600 highly shared, low-generation-probability nucleotide sequences were removed to address suspected cross-contamination and a sequencing artifact. In a later analysis, a clonal expansion index was calculated for each public chain from normalized within-repertoire ranks of inferred template counts. In a later analysis, generation probabilities were computed with a VDJ recombination model fitted to out-of-frame rearrangements, and the resulting probabilities were checked against IGoR. A later analysis scored TCR-TCR, TCR-HLA and TCR-CMV co-occurrence with hypergeometric tests, applying a repertoire-size bias correction to TCR pairs. To estimate false discovery rates, a later analysis permuted the HLA or CMV assignments 20 times. A later analysis grouped co-occurring TCRs with DBSCAN, adding TCRdist sequence similarity when clustering within HLA-allele-positive subsets. Co-occurrence clustering excluded repertoires with fewer than 30,000 or more than 120,000 public chains, plus five with anomalous nucleotide sharing. As stored in TCRdb, this immuneACCESS dataset retains in-frame rearrangements with V and J assigned. A fraction of the clones does not appear; measured against another copy, unresolved V genes explain less than half of the discrepancy, and the remainder lacks a known reason. V, J and clone size were drawn from that table, and D and trimming were deduced from the DNA. This sample's table lists approximately 46,000 clones. The ten most abundant clones make up 6.5% to 10% of the sample.

The cohort comprised some 700 healthy bone marrow donors. All cohort members were sampled while nominally healthy, although unrecorded immune exposures were likely present. The donor tested CMV seronegative, placing the donor among the approximately 360 seronegative members of the cohort. Each donor provided a peripheral blood sample, and peripheral blood mononuclear cells were used for TCR beta sequencing. Genomic DNA extraction from the blood cell samples was performed with the Qiagen DNeasy Blood Extraction Kit. The chain is assembled from TRBV6-1 and TRBJ2-2, with TRBD1 matching 8 junction bases. Source material: PBMCs. The TCR sequence derives from a male donor in good health and CMV-seronegative. The encoded CDR3 is CASNVGQGGIGELFF. The nucleotides are TGTGCCAGCAATGTAGGACAGGGAGGAATCGGGGAGCTGTTTTTT.